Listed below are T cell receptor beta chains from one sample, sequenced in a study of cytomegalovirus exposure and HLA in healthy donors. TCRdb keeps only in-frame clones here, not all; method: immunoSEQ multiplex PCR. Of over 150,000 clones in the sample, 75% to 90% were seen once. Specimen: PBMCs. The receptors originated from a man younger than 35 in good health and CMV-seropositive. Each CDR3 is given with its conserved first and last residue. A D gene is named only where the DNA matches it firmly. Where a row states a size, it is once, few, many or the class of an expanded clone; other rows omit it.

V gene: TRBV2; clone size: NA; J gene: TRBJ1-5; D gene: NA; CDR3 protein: CASSAQGYNQPQHF; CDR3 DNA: TGTGCCAGCAGTGCACAGGGCTACAATCAGCCCCAGCATTTT
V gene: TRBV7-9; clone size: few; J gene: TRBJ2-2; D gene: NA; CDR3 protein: CASSLSFTGELFF; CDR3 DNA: TGTGCCAGCAGCTTATCGTTCACCGGGGAGCTGTTTTTT
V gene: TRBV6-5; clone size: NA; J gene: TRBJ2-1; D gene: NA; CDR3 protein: CASSYSRGNEQFF; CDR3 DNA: TGTGCCAGCAGTTACTCACGCGGCAATGAGCAGTTCTTC
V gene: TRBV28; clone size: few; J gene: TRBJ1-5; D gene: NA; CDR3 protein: CASSSLQGSGNQPQHF; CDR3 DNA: TGTGCCAGCAGTAGCCTCCAGGGATCGGGCAATCAGCCCCAGCATTTT
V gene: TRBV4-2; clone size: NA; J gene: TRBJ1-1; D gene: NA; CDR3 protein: CASSQDSGGSRMNTEAFF; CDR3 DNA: TGTGCCAGCAGCCAAGACAGCGGGGGTAGTAGGATGAACACTGAAGCTTTCTTT
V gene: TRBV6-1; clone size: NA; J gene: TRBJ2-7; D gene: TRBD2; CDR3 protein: CASSWTSGSSYEQYF; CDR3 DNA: TGTGCCAGCAGTTGGACTAGCGGGAGCTCCTACGAGCAGTACTTC
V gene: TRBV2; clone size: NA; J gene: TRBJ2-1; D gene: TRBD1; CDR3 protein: CASRDRGLYNEQFF; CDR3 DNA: TGTGCCAGCCGAGACAGGGGGCTGTACAATGAGCAGTTCTTC
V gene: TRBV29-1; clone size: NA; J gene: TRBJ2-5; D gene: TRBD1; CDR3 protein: CSVELDRVPTQYF; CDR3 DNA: TGCAGCGTTGAATTGGACAGGGTCCCGACCCAGTACTTC
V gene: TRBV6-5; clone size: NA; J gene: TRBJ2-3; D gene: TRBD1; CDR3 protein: CASSAGQGRVDTQYF; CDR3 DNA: TGTGCCAGTTCGGCAGGACAGGGGAGGGTGGATACGCAGTATTTT
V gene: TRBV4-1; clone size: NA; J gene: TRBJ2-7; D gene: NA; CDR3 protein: CASSQVGGIGNYEQYF; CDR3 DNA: TGCGCCAGCAGCCAAGTAGGCGGGATAGGGAACTACGAGCAGTACTTC
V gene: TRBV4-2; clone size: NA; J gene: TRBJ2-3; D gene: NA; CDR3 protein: CASSQADTSTDTQYF; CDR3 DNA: TGTGCCAGCAGCCAAGCAGACACTAGCACAGATACGCAGTATTTT
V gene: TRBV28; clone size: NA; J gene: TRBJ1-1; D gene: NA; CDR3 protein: CASSRRWANTEADFF; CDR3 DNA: TGTGCCAGCAGTAGACGGTGGGCGAACACTGAAGCCGATTTCTTT
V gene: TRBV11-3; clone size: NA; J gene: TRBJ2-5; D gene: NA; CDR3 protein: CASSLDRGVMETQYF; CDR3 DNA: TGTGCCAGCAGCTTAGACAGGGGGGTAATGGAGACCCAGTACTTC
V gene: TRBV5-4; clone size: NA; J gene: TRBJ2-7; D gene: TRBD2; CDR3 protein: CASSPGTSGLIDEQYF; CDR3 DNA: TGTGCCAGCAGCCCAGGGACTAGCGGGTTGATCGACGAGCAGTACTTC
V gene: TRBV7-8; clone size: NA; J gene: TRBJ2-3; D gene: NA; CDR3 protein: CASSPRRGGSAESTDTQYF; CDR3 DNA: TGTGCCAGCAGCCCCCGACGTGGAGGTAGCGCTGAATCCACAGATACGCAGTATTTT
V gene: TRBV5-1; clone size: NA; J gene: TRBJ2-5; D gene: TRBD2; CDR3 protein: CASSLASAGGQETQYF; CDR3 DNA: TGCGCCAGCAGCTTGGCCTCGGCGGGGGGGCAAGAGACCCAGTACTTC
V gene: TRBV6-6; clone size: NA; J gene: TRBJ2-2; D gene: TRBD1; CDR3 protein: CASSRDRNTGELFF; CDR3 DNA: TGTGCCAGCAGCCGGGACAGAAACACCGGGGAGCTGTTTTTT
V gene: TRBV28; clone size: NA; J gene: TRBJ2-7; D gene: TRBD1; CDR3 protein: CASSDRGRVSYEQYF; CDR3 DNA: TGTGCCAGCAGTGACAGGGGGCGCGTTTCTTACGAGCAGTACTTC
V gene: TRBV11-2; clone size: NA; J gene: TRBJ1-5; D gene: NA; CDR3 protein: CASSFVHGRRFNQPQHF; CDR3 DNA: TGTGCCAGCAGCTTTGTCCACGGGAGGAGATTCAATCAGCCCCAGCATTTT
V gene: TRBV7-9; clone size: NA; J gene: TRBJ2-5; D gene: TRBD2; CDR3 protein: CASSLASGSQETQYF; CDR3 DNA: TGTGCCAGCAGCTTAGCGAGCGGGAGCCAAGAGACCCAGTACTTC
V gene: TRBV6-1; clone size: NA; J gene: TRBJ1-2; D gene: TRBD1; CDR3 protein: CASCPFPGGSYGYTF; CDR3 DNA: TGTGCCAGCTGTCCCTTTCCAGGGGGCAGCTATGGCTACACCTTC
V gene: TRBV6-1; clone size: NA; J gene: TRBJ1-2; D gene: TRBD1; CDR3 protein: CASRGTGAYGYTF; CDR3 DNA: TGTGCCAGCAGAGGGACAGGGGCATATGGCTACACCTTC